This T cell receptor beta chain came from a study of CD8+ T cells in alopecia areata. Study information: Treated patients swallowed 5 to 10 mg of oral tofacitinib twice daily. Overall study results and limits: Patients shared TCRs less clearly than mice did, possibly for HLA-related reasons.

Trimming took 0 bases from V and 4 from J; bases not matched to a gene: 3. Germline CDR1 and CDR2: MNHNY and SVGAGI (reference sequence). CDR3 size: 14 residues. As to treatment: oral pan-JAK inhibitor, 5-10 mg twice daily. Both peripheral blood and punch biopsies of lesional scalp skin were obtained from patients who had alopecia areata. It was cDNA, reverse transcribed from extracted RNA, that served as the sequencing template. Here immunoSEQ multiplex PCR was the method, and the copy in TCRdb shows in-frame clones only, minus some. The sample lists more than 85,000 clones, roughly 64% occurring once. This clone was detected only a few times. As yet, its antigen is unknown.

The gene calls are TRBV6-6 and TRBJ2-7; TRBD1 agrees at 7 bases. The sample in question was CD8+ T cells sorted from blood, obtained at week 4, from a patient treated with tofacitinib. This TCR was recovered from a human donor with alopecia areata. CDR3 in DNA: TGTGCCAGCAGTTACTCGCCGGACAGGTACGAGCAGTACTTC. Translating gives CASSYSPDRYEQYF.